The table lists the clone carrying this TCR beta chain with many counts. This record belongs to a study of regulatory T cells in long-lasting Graves disease. Arm-PCR with iRepertoire HTBI primers amplified the CDR3 regions for these TCR beta libraries. TCRdb fed the multiplex PCR reads into MiXCR, producing one record per CDR3 protein. The table has roughly 560,000 distinct CDR3 sequences, around 12% seen once. As for time point: newly diagnosed GD, antithyroid drugs for less than 3 months. Construction of the TCR library relied on RNA isolated from PBMCs. This CDR3 is built from 12 residues. V dropped 7 bases and J dropped 4 bases, with 8 bases sitting between them. Germline V gene lookup returns CDR1 MNHEY and CDR2 SVGEGT. These data also formed part of another study, on T cells in Graves' hyperthyroidism and ophthalmopathy. Per that paper: HTBI primers were the set used in a first-round RT-PCR of the TCR CDR3.

The chain combines TRBV6-2 or TRBV6-3 with TRBJ2-1, with D perhaps matching TRBD2 (6 bases). Sequencing was performed on peripheral blood mononuclear cells (PBMCs), taken at new diagnosis, from a patient treated with antithyroid drugs. This sequence originates from a woman aged 30 to 39 with Graves disease. The CDR3 region has the DNA TGTGCCAGCACTGGGAGGTACAATGAGCAGTTCTTC. Its protein is CASTGRYNEQFF.